This T cell receptor beta chain was sequenced for a study of technical replicates of blood from a few donors. Here immunoSEQ multiplex PCR was the method, and the copy in TCRdb shows in-frame clones only, minus some. The sample carries roughly 60,000 clones, roughly 92% recorded once. The specimen was PBMCs. The origin of this receptor is a human donor in good health. Some clones in this sample may be carry-over from other donors' samples.

CDR3 sequence reads: CASSYTGQGPNTGELFF. CDR3 bases: TGTGCCAGCAGCTACACAGGACAGGGACCGAACACCGGGGAGCTGTTTTTT. The gene calls are TRBV21-1 and TRBJ2-2; the table gives TRBD1 as D, unverified against the DNA. TRBV21-1 constitutes a pseudogene. The CDR3 totals 17 residues.